This TCR beta chain was sequenced for a study of cytomegalovirus exposure and HLA in healthy donors. Study-wide context: Early release data held around 82 million unique TCRs from HLA-typed donors. Study-level findings and limits: In a later analysis, HLA-associated beta chains showed higher expansion and lower generation probabilities than comparable chains. A highly shared variant cluster was judged a likely technical artifact. According to an earlier analysis, most TCR beta V segments yielded productive rearrangements about 90% or about 30% of the time.

The study ran its PCR with 60 Vbeta and 13 Jbeta primers. Only in-frame clones appear in the TCRdb table, and some are missing; sequencing was by immunoSEQ multiplex PCR. The data hold under 250,000 clones, with 60% to 80% observed a single time. In regard to this clone: Its specificity is not known.

Trimming pared 3 bases from V and 5 bases from J, leaving 11 bases between. The germline gives CDR1 KGHSH, CDR2 LQKENI. This CDR3 is built from 14 residues. Sequenced: PBMCs. This sequence joins TRBV18 and TRBJ1-5; tentative D call: TRBD1 (5 bases). This TCR derives from a woman aged 25 to 45 in good health and CMV-seronegative. The CDR3 spells CASSPTDIDQPQHF. The CDR3 coding sequence is TGTGCCAGCTCACCCACGGACATCGATCAGCCCCAGCATTTT.